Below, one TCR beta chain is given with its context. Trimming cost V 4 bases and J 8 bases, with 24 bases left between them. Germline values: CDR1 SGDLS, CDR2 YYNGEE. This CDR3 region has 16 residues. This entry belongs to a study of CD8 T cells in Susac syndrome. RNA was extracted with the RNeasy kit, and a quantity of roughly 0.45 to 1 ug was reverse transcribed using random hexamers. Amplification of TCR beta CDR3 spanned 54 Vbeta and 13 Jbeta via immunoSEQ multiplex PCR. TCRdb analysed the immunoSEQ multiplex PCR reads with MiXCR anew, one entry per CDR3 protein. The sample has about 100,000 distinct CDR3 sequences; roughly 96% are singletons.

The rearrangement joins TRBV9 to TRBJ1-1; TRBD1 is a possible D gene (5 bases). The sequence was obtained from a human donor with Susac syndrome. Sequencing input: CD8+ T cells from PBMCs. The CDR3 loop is CASSTGTVSTQVEAFF. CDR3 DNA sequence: TGTGCCAGCAGCACCGGGACGGTGAGCACTCAGGTAGAAGCTTTCTTT.